The count of the clone carrying this T cell receptor beta chain is one. TCRdb used MiXCR to reprocess the RT-PCR reads, holding one entry per CDR3 protein. The sample yields approximately 200,000 distinct CDR3 sequences, 41% seen once. This entry is derived from a study of patients and donors after allogeneic stem cell transplantation. This CDR3 has 15 residues. CDR1 and CDR2 from the germline V gene are PRHDT and FYEKMQ (reference sequence). The V gene lost 2 bases and the J gene lost 6 bases, with 14 bases spanning the gap. Sequenced material: blood, either unsorted or a sorted T cell fraction (not recorded which). The V call is TRBV13, the J call TRBJ2-1, with no clear D. This clonotype was obtained from a human donor who was either an allogeneic HSCT recipient or a stem cell or donor lymphocyte infusion donor (not recorded which). It is not recorded whose cells these are; they may come from a transplant donor. CDR3 nucleotide sequence: TGTGCCAGCAGCTTATGGGAAGCGCGAGTCAATGAGCAGTTCTTC. This sequence encodes CASSLWEARVNEQFF.